These T cell receptor beta chains were read from a single sample in a study of blood T cell repertoires in COVID-19. Method: immunoSEQ multiplex PCR; TCRdb's copy keeps in-frame clones and lacks some. Of around 300,000 clones listed, 85% to 90% are singletons. Source material: peripheral blood. These receptors were taken from a woman between 40 and 50 years old with acute or convalescent COVID-19. The CDR3 runs from the conserved cysteine through the conserved F or W. D genes are given only for firm matches. For some rows the clone size is stated as once, few or many, or as a class when expanded; others skip it.

clone_size: .
j_call: TRBJ2-6
d_call: .
v_call: TRBV6-4
cdr3_nt: TGTGCCAGCAGTGAGGGGGCGGGGGCCAACGTCCTGACTTTC
cdr3_aa: CASSEGAGANVLTF

clone_size: .
j_call: TRBJ2-6
d_call: TRBD1
v_call: TRBV7-9
cdr3_nt: TGTGCCAGCAGGGTCCTGGACAGGGGGAGGTCTGGGGCCAACGTCCTGACTTTC
cdr3_aa: CASRVLDRGRSGANVLTF

clone_size: once
j_call: TRBJ1-5
d_call: .
v_call: TRBV2
cdr3_nt: TGTGCCAGCAGTCGAGAAACAGGGTTGAATCAGCCCCAGCATTTT
cdr3_aa: CASSRETGLNQPQHF

clone_size: .
j_call: TRBJ2-5
d_call: TRBD1
v_call: TRBV7-2
cdr3_nt: TGTGCCAGCAGCGGCCGGACAGGACGAGAGACCCAGTACTTC
cdr3_aa: CASSGRTGRETQYF

clone_size: .
j_call: TRBJ2-4
d_call: TRBD2
v_call: TRBV7-2
cdr3_nt: TGTGCCAGCAGGGGTCCACTAGCGGAGGCCAAAAACATTCAGTACTTC
cdr3_aa: CASRGPLAEAKNIQYF

clone_size: .
j_call: TRBJ1-2
d_call: TRBD1
v_call: TRBV2
cdr3_nt: TGTGCCAGCAGTGAACTCGGACAGGGGGGGATCTATGGCTACACCTTC
cdr3_aa: CASSELGQGGIYGYTF

clone_size: few
j_call: TRBJ1-5
d_call: .
v_call: TRBV4-1
cdr3_nt: TGCGCCAGCAGCCAAGATGGCCAGAACAATCAGCCCCAGCATTTT
cdr3_aa: CASSQDGQNNQPQHF

clone_size: .
j_call: TRBJ2-2
d_call: .
v_call: TRBV3-1/TRBV3-2
cdr3_nt: TGTGCCAGCAGCCAAGGTGGACTTACCGGGGAGCTGTTTTTT
cdr3_aa: CASSQGGLTGELFF

clone_size: .
j_call: TRBJ2-5
d_call: TRBD2
v_call: TRBV2
cdr3_nt: TGTGCCAGCAATAGCGGGGCTCTCCAAGAGACCCAGTACTTC
cdr3_aa: CASNSGALQETQYF

clone_size: .
j_call: TRBJ1-1
d_call: .
v_call: TRBV9
cdr3_nt: TGTGCCAGCAGCGTAGGGGGCATCAACACTGAAGCTTTCTTT
cdr3_aa: CASSVGGINTEAFF

clone_size: .
j_call: TRBJ1-2
d_call: .
v_call: TRBV19
cdr3_nt: TGTGCCAGTAGTATCTTCCAGGGGAACTATGGCTACACCTTC
cdr3_aa: CASSIFQGNYGYTF

clone_size: .
j_call: TRBJ1-3
d_call: .
v_call: TRBV7-2
cdr3_nt: TGTGCCAGCAGCACGCAACTACAGGGACCTGGAAACACCATATATTTT
cdr3_aa: CASSTQLQGPGNTIYF

clone_size: .
j_call: TRBJ1-2
d_call: TRBD1
v_call: TRBV19
cdr3_nt: TGTGCCAGTAGTAGTCCGGGACAGGAGGGCTACACCTTC
cdr3_aa: CASSSPGQEGYTF

clone_size: .
j_call: TRBJ2-1
d_call: .
v_call: TRBV7-6
cdr3_nt: TGTGCCAGCAGCCAAACCCCGGGTTCCCAAGCGGGTTACAATGAGCAGTTCTTC
cdr3_aa: CASSQTPGSQAGYNEQFF

clone_size: .
j_call: TRBJ1-1
d_call: TRBD1
v_call: TRBV5-1
cdr3_nt: TGCGCCAGCAGCTTAGGAGACAGGGGTGAAGCTTTCTTT
cdr3_aa: CASSLGDRGEAFF

clone_size: .
j_call: TRBJ1-4
d_call: TRBD1
v_call: TRBV30
cdr3_nt: TGTGCCTGGGGAGACGGACAGGGGAATGAAAAACTGTTTTTT
cdr3_aa: CAWGDGQGNEKLFF

clone_size: once
j_call: TRBJ1-2
d_call: .
v_call: TRBV5-4
cdr3_nt: TGTGCCAGCAGCTCGGGGTTTGGCTACACCTTC
cdr3_aa: CASSSGFGYTF

clone_size: .
j_call: TRBJ2-2
d_call: .
v_call: TRBV7-2
cdr3_nt: TGTGCCAGCAGCTCCGGGGTTTACACCGGGGAGCTGTTTTTT
cdr3_aa: CASSSGVYTGELFF

clone_size: .
j_call: TRBJ2-5
d_call: TRBD2
v_call: TRBV7-2
cdr3_nt: TGTGCCAGCAGCAACAGCGGGGGGGTAGTGGCCCAGTACTTC
cdr3_aa: CASSNSGGVVAQYF

clone_size: .
j_call: TRBJ1-1
d_call: TRBD1
v_call: TRBV10-3
cdr3_nt: TGTGCCATCAGTGGGCCCGACAGGGGACTTGAAGCTTTCTTT
cdr3_aa: CAISGPDRGLEAFF

clone_size: .
j_call: TRBJ1-5
d_call: .
v_call: TRBV19
cdr3_nt: TGTGCCAGTACCTTTGCGTGGCAGGGTGGGAATCAGCCCCAGCATTTT
cdr3_aa: CASTFAWQGGNQPQHF

clone_size: .
j_call: TRBJ2-5
d_call: TRBD2
v_call: TRBV7-6
cdr3_nt: TGTGCCAGCAGCTTAGAACCTGGACTAGCGGAAGAGACCCAGTACTTC
cdr3_aa: CASSLEPGLAEETQYF

clone_size: .
j_call: TRBJ1-6
d_call: .
v_call: TRBV7-6
cdr3_nt: TGTGCCAGCAGCTTAACGGTTCAGGGTCATTCACCCCTCCACTTT
cdr3_aa: CASSLTVQGHSPLHF